This T cell receptor beta chain was obtained from a study of OX40 agonist ivuxolimab in advanced cancers. The study in broad terms: Ivuxolimab was an agonistic, fully human IgG2 monoclonal antibody directed against OX40 (CD134), a costimulatory receptor. Intravenous ivuxolimab was administered to patients every 2 weeks at six dose levels: 0.01, 0.1, 0.3, 1.5, 3 and 10 mg/kg. Of the approximately 53 patients in dose escalation, some 19 had hepatocellular carcinoma, around 15 had melanoma, 9 had renal cell carcinoma and 9 had head and neck cancer. A male proportion of approximately 83% and a mean age of around 60 years, ranging from 23 to 79, were recorded for the dose-escalation cohort. Patients were allowed to have had prior anti-PD-1, anti-PD-L1 or anti-CTLA-4 therapy, and approximately 41% of the dose-escalation patients had previously received checkpoint inhibitors. Three dose-escalation patients achieved partial responses, one with hepatocellular carcinoma and two with cutaneous melanoma. The purpose of peripheral TCRbeta sequencing was to test whether ivuxolimab changed TCR sequence diversity and led to clonal T-cell expansion. The paper covers the monotherapy dose-escalation part of the phase I ivuxolimab trial, which included N ≈ 52 patients.

Genomic DNA was extracted from sorted cells for sequencing of the TCRbeta CDR3 region. The immunoSEQ Assay was used for sequencing of TCRbeta CDR3 regions. TCRdb limited this immuneACCESS table to in-frame rearrangements with V and J called. A share of clones is missing; checked studies link under half to unresolved V genes, and the rest is unexplained. This sample holds 45,000 to 65,000 clones; almost 90% were observed only once. The top ten hold approximately 3.8% of the sample. As regards this clone: No cognate antigen has been identified for it. No per-base quality is available; no much larger clone lies one base away.

Patients with autoimmune disease history or receiving systemic immunosuppression were excluded from the trial. In every dose cohort, peripheral blood was drawn for TCR sequencing at baseline, cycle 4 day 1, and cycle 7 day 1. The samples were drawn from a first-in-human, open-label, multicenter phase I dose-escalation trial of ivuxolimab. Adults with locally advanced or metastatic melanoma, renal cell, hepatocellular, or head and neck squamous cell carcinoma were enrolled in the trial. CD4+ and CD8+ T cells were sorted separately from peripheral blood before TCR sequencing. What the study reported, not specific to this receptor: Partial responders in the 0.1-3.0 mg/kg groups had among the lowest normalized peripheral clonal expansion, especially among CD8+ T cells. After ivuxolimab, expanded clones were on average more numerous among CD8+ T cells than among CD4+ T cells. Antigen specificity was not determined for the clonally expanded peripheral T cells. Low levels of normalized T-cell clonal expansion were also seen in some patients who did not respond. At doses of 0.1 to 3.0 mg/kg, clonal expansion of both CD4+ and CD8+ blood T cells was observed from baseline to week 6.

V is reduced by 4 bases and J by 3 bases, leaving a spacing of 9 bases between them. From a lookup of the germline V gene, CDR1 and CDR2 are MGHRA and YSYEKL. The CDR3 spans 13 residues, from the cysteine through the phenylalanine. Here the CDR3 DNA is all that survives: 39 bases in frame from base 1. The receptor's source is an adult with an advanced solid tumor such as melanoma, head and neck, liver or kidney cancer. This sample comprised CD4+ or CD8+ T cells sorted from blood, obtained in a trial of the OX40 agonist ivuxolimab. Recombination linked TRBV4-1 to TRBJ2-5, with the D gene not clear enough to name. The nucleotides are TGCGCCAGCAGCCCCCTAGTTAAAGAGACCCAGTACTTC. The encoded protein is CASSPLVKETQYF.